The subject of this entry is one T cell receptor (beta chain). What it binds is not known. The data were obtained in a study of response to subunit inactivated influenza vaccine. The junction had 6 bases not matched to a gene; V was cut back by 9 bases and J by 2 bases. The CDR3 extends over 13 amino acids. Germline CDR1 is MDHEN and CDR2 is SYDVKM. Using its own MiXCR run on the RT-PCR reads, TCRdb lists one record per CDR3 protein. The sample lists approximately 520,000 distinct CDR3 sequences, about 25% occurring once. General study results and limits: The authors suggested that few new T cells are recruited per seasonal influenza vaccination.

This clonotype was sampled from a man aged 45-60 years who received an inactivated influenza vaccine. The material was CD4+ T cells sorted from PBMCs, obtained around 5 days after vaccination. The chain links TRBV28 to TRBJ2-7, with 8 positions matching TRBD1. Here the CDR3 DNA reads TGTGCCAGTAGACAGGGGACGGCCTACGAGCAGTACTTC. This translates into CASRQGTAYEQYF.